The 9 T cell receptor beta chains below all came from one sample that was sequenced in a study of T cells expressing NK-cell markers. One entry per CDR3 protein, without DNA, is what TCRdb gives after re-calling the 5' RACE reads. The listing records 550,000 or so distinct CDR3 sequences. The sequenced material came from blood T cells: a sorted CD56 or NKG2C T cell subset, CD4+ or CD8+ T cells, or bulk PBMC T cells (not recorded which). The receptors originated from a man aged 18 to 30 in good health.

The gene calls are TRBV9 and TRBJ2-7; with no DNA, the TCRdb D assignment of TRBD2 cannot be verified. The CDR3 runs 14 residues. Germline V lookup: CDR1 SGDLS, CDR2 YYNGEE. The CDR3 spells CASSVGLAAYEQYF.

CDR3 residues: CASSSPGTRISYNEQFF. The rearrangement links TRBV12-3 or TRBV12-4 to TRBJ2-1; TCRdb proposes TRBD1, but this gene call is untestable without DNA. This CDR3 comprises 17 residues.

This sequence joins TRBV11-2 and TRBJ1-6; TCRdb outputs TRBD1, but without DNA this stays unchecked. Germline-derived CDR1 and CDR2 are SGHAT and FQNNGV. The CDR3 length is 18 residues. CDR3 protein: CASNSVPAPGRRNSPLHF. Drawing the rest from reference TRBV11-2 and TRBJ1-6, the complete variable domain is EAGVAQSPRYKIIEKRQSVAFWCNPISGHATLYWYQQILGQGPKLLIQFQNNGVVDDSQLPKDRFSAERLKGVDSTLKIQPAKLEDSAVYLCASNSVPAPGRRNSPLHFGNGTRLTVT.

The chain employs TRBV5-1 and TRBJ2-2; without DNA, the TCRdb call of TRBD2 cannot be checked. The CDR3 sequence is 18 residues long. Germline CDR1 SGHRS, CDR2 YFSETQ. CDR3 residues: CASTAGTSGRSYTGELFF.

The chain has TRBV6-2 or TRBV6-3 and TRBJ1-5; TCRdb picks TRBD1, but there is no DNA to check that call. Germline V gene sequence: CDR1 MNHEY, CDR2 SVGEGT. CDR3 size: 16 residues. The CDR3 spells CASRSDRGPRGQPQHF.

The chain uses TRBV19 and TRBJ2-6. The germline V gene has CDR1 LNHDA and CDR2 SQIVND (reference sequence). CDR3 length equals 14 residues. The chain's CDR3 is CASSMGSGANVLTF.

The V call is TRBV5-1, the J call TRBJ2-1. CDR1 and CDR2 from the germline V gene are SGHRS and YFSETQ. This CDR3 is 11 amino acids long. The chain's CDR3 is CASSLADEQFF.

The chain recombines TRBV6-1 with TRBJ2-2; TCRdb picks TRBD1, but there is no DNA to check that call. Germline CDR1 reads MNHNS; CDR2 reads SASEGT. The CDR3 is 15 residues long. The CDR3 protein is CASSEAPQGVGELFF.

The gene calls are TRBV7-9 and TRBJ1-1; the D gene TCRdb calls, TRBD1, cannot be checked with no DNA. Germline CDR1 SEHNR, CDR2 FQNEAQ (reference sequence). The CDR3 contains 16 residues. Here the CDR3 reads CASSLGQGILKAEAFF. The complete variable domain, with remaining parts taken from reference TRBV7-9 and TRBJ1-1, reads DTGVSQNPRHKITKRGQNVTFRCDPISEHNRLYWYRQTLGQGPEFLTYFQNEAQLEKSRLLSDRFSAERPKGSFSTLEIQRTEQGDSAMYLCASSLGQGILKAEAFFGQGTRLTVV.